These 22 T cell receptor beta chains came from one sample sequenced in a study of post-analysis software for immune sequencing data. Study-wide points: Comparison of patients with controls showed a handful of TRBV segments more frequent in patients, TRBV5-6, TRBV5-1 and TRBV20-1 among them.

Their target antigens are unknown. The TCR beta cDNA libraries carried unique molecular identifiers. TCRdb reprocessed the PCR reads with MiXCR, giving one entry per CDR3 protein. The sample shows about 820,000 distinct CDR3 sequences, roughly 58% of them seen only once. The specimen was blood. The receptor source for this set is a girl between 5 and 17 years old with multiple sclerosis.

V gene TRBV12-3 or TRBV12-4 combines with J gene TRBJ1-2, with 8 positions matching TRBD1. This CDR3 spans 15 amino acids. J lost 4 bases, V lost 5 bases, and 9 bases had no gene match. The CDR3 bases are TGTGCCAGCAGTCCAAGACAGGGGACGGGCTATGGCTACACCTTC. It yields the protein CASSPRQGTGYGYTF.

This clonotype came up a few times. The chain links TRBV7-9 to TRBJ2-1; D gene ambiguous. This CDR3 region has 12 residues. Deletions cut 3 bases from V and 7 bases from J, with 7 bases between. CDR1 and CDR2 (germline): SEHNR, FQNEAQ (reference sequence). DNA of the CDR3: TGTGCCAGCAGCTTCCCTTTGAATGAGCAGTTCTTC. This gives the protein CASSFPLNEQFF.

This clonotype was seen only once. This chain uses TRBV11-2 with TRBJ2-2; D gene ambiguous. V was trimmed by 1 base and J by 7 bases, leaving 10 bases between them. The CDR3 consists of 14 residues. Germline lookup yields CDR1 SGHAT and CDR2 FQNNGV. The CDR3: CASSLVQQIGELFF. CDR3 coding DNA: TGTGCCAGCAGCTTAGTCCAGCAGATCGGGGAGCTGTTTTTT.

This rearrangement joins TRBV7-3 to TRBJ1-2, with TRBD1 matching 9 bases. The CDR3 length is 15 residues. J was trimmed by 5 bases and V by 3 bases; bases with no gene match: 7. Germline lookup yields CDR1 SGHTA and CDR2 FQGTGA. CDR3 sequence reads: CASSLGQGASYGYTF. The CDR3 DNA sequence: TGTGCCAGCAGCTTGGGACAGGGCGCATCGTATGGCTACACCTTC.

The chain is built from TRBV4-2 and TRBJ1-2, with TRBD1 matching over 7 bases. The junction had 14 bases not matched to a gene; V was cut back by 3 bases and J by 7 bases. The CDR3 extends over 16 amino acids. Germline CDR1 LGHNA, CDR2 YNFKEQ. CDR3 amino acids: CASSQTGSSVAPGYTF. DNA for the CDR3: TGTGCCAGCAGCCAGACAGGGTCGTCAGTCGCGCCTGGCTACACCTTC.

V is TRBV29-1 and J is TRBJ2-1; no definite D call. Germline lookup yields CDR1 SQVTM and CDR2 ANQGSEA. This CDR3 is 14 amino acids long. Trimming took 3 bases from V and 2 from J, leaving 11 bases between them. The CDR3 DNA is TGCAGCGTTGATTCCCTCGGTCCCTACAATGAGCAGTTCTTC. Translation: CSVDSLGPYNEQFF.

The CDR3, as DNA: TGCAGTGCTAGAGTCTCAGGACTCGACAAAAACATTCAGTACTTC. This encodes CSARVSGLDKNIQYF. This chain connects TRBV20-1 to TRBJ2-4, with D maybe TRBD2 (5 bases). Trimming shortened V by 1 base and J by 3 bases, and 13 bases separated the two germline ends. Germline V CDR1 and CDR2: DFQATT, SNEGSKA (reference sequence). The CDR3 loop spans 15 amino acids.

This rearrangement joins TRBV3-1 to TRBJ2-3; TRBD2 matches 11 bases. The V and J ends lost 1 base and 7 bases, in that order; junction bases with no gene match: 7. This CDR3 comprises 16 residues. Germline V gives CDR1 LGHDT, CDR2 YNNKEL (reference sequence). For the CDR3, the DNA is TGTGCCAGCAGCCAAGTCCGGCTAGCGGGGGGTAATACGCAGTATTTT. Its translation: CASSQVRLAGGNTQYF.

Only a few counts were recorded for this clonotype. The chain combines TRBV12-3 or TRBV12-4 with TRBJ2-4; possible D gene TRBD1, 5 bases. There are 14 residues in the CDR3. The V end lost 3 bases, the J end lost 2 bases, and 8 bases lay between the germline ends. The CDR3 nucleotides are TGTGCCAGCAGTTTTAGGGGCTCCAAAAACATTCAGTACTTC. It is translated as CASSFRGSKNIQYF.

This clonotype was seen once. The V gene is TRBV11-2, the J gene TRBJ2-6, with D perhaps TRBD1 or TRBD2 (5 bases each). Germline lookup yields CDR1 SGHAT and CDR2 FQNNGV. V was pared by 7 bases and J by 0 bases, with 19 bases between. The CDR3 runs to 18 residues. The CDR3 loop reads CASTKYGTGRSGANVLTF. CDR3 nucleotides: TGTGCCAGCACAAAATACGGGACGGGGCGCTCTGGGGCCAACGTCCTGACTTTC.

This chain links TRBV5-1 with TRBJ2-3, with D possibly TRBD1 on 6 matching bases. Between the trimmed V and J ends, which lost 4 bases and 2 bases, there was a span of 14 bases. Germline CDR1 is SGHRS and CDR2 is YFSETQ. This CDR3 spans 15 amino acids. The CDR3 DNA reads TGCGCCAGCAGCCCGTCCGGGACACACACAGATACGCAGTATTTT. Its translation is CASSPSGTHTDTQYF.

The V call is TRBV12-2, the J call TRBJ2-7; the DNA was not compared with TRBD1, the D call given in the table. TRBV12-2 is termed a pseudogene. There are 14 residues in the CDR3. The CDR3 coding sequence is TGTGCAAGTCGCCGGACAGGCTTCTCCTACGAGCAGTACTTC. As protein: CASRRTGFSYEQYF.

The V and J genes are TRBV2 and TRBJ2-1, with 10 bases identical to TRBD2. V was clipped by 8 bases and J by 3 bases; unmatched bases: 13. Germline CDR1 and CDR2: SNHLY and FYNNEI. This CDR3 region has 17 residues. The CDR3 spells CASGGFGRTSGYNEQFF. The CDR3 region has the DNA TGTGCCAGCGGGGGGTTCGGCAGGACTAGCGGCTACAATGAGCAGTTCTTC.

The CDR3 here is CASSGEYDNEQYF. The CDR3, as DNA: TGTGCCAGCTCAGGGGAGTATGACAACGAGCAGTACTTC. The rearrangement uses TRBV18 and TRBJ2-5, with D perhaps matching TRBD2 (5 bases). The J call is uncertain, as TRBJ2-7 better fits the DNA end. The germline V gene has CDR1 KGHSH and CDR2 LQKENI. The CDR3 sequence is 13 residues long.

The chain's CDR3 is CSASAGTGNSYTF. CDR3 nucleotides: TGCAGCGCCTCAGCCGGGACAGGGAATAGCTACACCTTC. The chain employs TRBV29-1 and TRBJ1-2; 9 nucleotides match TRBD1. The CDR3 has 13 residues. V trimming: 7 bases; J trimming: 9 bases; junction bases outside the gene matches: 12. CDR1 is SQVTM, CDR2 ANQGSEA, per germline. The complete variable domain, with remaining parts taken from reference TRBV29-1 and TRBJ1-2, reads SAVISQKPSRDICQRGTSLTIQCQVDSQVTMMFWYRQQPGQSLTLIATANQGSEATYESGFVIDKFPISRPNLTFSTLTVSNMSPEDSSIYLCSASAGTGNSYTFGSGTRLTVV.

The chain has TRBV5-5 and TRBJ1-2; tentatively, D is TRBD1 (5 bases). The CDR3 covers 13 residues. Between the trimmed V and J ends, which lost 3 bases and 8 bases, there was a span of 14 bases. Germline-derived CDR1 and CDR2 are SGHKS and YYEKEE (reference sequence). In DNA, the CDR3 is TGTGCCAGCAGCTACCGGGGGACGGGGGGCTACACCTTC. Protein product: CASSYRGTGGYTF.

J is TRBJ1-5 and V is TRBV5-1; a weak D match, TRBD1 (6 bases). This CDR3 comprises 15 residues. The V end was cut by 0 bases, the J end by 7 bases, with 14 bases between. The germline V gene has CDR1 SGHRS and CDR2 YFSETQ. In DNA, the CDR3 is TGCGCCAGCAGCTTGGATCCGGGGGGGGGCCAGCCCCAGCATTTT. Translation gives CASSLDPGGGQPQHF.

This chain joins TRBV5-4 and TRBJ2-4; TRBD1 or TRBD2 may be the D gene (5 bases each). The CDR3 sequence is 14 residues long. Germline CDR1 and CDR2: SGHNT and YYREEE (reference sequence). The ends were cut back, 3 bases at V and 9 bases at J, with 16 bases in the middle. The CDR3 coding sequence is TGTGCCAGCAGCTCCGGGACCCAGAGTGTCATTCAGTACTTC. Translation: CASSSGTQSVIQYF.

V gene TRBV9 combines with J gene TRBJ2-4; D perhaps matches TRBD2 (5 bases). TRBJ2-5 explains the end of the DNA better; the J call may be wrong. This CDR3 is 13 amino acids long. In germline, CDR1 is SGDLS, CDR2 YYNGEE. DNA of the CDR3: TGTGCCAGCAGCCGAGCGGTAGAAGAGACCCAGTACTTC. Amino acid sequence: CASSRAVEETQYF.

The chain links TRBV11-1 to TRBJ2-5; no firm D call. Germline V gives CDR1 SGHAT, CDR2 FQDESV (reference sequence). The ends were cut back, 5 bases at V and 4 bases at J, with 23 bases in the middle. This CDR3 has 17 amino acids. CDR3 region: CASSLNVPRTVGETQYF. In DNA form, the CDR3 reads TGTGCCAGCAGCCTAAATGTACCCCGGACGGTAGGAGAGACCCAGTACTTC.

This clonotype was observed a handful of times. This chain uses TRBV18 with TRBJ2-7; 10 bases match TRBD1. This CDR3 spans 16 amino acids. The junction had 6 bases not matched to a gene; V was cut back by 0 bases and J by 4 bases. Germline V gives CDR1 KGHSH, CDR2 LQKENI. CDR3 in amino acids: CASSPPGTGAVYEQYF. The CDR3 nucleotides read TGTGCCAGCTCACCACCGGGGACAGGGGCTGTATACGAGCAGTACTTC.

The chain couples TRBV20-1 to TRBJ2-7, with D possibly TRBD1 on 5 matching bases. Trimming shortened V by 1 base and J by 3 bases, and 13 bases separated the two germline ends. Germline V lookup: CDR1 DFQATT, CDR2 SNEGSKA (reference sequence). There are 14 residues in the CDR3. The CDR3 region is CSARAPDRFYEQYF. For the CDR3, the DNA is TGCAGTGCTAGAGCCCCTGACAGATTCTACGAGCAGTACTTC.